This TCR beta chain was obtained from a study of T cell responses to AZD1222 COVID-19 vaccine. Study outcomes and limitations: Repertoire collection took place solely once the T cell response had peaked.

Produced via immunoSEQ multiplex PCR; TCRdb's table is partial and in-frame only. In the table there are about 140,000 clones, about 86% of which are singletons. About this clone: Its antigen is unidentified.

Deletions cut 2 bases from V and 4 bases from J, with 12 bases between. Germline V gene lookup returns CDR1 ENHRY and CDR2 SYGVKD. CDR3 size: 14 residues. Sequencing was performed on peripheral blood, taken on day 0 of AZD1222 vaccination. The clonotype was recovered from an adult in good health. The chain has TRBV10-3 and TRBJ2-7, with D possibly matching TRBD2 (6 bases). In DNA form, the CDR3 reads TGTGCCATCAGTGAGGGGGAGGTCGCGTACGAGCAGTACTTC. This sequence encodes CAISEGEVAYEQYF.